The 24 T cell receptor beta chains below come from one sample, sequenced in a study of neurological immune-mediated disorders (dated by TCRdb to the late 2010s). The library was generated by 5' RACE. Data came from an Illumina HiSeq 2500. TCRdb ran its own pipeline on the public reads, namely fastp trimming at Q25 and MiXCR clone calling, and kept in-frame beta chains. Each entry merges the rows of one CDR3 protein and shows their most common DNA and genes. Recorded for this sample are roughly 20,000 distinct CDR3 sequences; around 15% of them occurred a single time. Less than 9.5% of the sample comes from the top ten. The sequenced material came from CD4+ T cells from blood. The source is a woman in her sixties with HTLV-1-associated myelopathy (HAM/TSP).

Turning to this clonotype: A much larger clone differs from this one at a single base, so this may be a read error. The CDR3 loop reads CASRPSGRENNEQLF. In nucleotides, the CDR3 is TGTGCCAGCAGGCCAAGCGGGAGAGAGAACAATGAGCAGTTATTC. The rearrangement joins TRBV6-6 to TRBJ2-1; 8 nucleotides align to TRBD2. Germline values: CDR1 MNHNY, CDR2 SVGAGI (reference sequence). There are 15 residues in the CDR3.

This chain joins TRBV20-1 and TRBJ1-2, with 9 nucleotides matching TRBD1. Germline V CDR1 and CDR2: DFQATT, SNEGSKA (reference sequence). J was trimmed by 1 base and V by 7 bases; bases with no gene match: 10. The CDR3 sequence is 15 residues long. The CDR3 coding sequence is TGCAGTGTTACCCAGGGGACAGGGAGTAACTATGGCTACACCTTC. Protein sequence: CSVTQGTGSNYGYTF.

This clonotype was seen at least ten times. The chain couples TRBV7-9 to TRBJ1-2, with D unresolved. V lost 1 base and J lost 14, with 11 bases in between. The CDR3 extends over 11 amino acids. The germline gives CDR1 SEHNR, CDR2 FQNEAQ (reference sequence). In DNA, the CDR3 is TGTGCCAGCAGCTTAGTACCACAGTCTACCTTC. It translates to CASSLVPQSTF.

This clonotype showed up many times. The CDR3 DNA sequence: TGCGCCAGCAGCTTAGATACGGGGGGCGCCACAGATACGCAGTATTTT. Translated, it gives CASSLDTGGATDTQYF. The rearrangement links TRBV5-1 to TRBJ2-3; the D gene is possibly TRBD2 (7 bases). Per the germline V gene, CDR1 is SGHRS and CDR2 is YFSETQ. V gave up 2 bases and J gave up 2 bases, with 15 bases separating them. CDR3 length equals 16 residues.

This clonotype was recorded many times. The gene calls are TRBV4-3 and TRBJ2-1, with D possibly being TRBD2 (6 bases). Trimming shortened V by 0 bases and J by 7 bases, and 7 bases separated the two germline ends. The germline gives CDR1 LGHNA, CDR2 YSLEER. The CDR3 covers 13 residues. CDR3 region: CASSQDGGNEQFF. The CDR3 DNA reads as TGCGCCAGCAGCCAAGATGGGGGGAATGAGCAGTTCTTC.

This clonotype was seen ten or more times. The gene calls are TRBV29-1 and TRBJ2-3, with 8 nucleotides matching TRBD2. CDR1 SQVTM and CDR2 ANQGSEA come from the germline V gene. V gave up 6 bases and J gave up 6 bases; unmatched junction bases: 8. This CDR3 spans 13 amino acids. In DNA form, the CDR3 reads TGCAGCGTCCTGGCGGGAGGTGGTGATACGCAGTATTTT. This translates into CSVLAGGGDTQYF.

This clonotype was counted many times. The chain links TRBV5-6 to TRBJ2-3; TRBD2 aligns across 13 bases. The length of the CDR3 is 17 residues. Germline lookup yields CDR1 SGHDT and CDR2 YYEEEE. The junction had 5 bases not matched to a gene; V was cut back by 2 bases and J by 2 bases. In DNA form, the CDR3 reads TGTGCCAGCAGCTTTCCACTAGCGGGAGGGGCCACAGATACGCAGTATTTT. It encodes CASSFPLAGGATDTQYF. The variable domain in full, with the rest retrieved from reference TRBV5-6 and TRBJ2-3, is DAGVTQSPTHLIKTRGQQVTLRCSPKSGHDTVSWYQQALGQGPQFIFQYYEEEERQRGNFPDRFSGHQFPNYSSELNVNALLLGDSALYLCASSFPLAGGATDTQYFGPGTRLTVL.

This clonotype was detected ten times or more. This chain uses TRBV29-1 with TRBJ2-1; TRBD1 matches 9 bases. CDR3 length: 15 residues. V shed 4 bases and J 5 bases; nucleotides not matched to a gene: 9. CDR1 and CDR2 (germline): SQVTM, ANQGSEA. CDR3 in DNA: TGCAGCGTTGCCGGCGGGACAGGGATCCACAATGAGCAGTTCTTC. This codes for CSVAGGTGIHNEQFF.

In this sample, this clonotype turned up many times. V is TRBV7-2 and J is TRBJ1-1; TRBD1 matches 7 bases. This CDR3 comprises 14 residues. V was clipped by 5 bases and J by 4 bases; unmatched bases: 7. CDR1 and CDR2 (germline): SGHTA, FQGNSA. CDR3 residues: CASSGRTGGTEAFF. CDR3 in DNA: TGTGCCAGCAGCGGACGGACAGGCGGCACTGAAGCTTTCTTT.

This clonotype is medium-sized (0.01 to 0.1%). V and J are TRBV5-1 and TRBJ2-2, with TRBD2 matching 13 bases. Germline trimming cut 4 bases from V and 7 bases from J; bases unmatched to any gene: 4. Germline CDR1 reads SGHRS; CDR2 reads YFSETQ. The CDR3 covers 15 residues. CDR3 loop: CASSRTSGSNGELFF. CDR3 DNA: TGCGCCAGCAGCCGGACTAGCGGGAGCAACGGGGAGCTGTTTTTT.

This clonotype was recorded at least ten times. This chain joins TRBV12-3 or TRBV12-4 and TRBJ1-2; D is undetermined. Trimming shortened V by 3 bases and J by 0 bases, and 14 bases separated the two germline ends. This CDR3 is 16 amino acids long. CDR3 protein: CASSLSALESNYGYTF. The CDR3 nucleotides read TGTGCCAGCAGTTTGTCGGCCCTAGAATCTAACTATGGCTACACCTTC.

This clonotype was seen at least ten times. As DNA, the CDR3 is TGTGCCAGCAGTTACAGGGGTAGCGCCACAGATACGCAGTATTTT. Translated, it gives CASSYRGSATDTQYF. J is TRBJ2-3 and V is TRBV6-6; perhaps D is TRBD1 or TRBD2 (5 bases each). The germline V and J ends were trimmed by 2 bases and 2 bases, with 11 bases remaining between them. Germline CDR1 reads MNHNY; CDR2 reads SVGAGI (reference sequence). CDR3 length: 15 amino acids.

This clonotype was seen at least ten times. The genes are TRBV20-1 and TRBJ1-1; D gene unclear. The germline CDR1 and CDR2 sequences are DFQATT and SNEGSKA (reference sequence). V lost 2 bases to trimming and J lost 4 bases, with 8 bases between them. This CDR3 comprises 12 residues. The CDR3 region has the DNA TGCAGTGCTAGAAGAGTGAGCACTGAAGCTTTCTTT. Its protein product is CSARRVSTEAFF.

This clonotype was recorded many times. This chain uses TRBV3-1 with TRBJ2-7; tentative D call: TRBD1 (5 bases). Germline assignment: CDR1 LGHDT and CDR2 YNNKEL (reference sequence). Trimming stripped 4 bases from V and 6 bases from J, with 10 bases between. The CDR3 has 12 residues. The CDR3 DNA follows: TGTGCCAGCAGCCGAAGGACATCCGAGCAGTACTTC. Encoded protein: CASSRRTSEQYF.

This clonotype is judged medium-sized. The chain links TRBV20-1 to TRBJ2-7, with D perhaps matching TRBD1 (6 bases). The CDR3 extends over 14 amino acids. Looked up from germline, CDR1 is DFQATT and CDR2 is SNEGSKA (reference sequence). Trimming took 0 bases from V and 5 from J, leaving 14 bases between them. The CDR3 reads CSARETGGLDEQYF. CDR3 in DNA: TGCAGTGCTAGAGAGACAGGCGGCCTGGACGAGCAGTACTTC.

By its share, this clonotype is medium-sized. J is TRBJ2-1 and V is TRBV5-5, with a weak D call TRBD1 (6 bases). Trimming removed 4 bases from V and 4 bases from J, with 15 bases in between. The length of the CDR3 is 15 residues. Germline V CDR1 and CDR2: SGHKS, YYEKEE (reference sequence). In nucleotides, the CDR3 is TGTGCCAGCAGCACCCGGGACAACGCTTACAATGAGCAGTTCTTC. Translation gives CASSTRDNAYNEQFF. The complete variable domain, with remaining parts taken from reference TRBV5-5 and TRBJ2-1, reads DAGVTQSPTHLIKTRGQQVTLRCSPISGHKSVSWYQQVLGQGPQFIFQYYEKEERGRGNFPDRFSARQFPNYSSELNVNALLLGDSALYLCASSTRDNAYNEQFFGPGTRLTVL.

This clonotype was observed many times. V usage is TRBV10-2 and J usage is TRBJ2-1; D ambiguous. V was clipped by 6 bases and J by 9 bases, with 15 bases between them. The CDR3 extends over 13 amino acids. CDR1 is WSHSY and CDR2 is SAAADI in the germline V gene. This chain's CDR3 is CASRHTSKGEQFF. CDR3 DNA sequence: TGCGCCAGCAGGCATACTTCGAAGGGTGAGCAGTTCTTC.

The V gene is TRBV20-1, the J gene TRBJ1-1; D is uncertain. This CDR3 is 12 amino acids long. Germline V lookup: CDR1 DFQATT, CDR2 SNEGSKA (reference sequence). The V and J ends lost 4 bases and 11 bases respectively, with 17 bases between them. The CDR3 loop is CSATRPIEDAFF. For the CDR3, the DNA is TGCAGTGCTACCAGACCGATAGAGGATGCTTTCTTT.

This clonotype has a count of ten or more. For the CDR3, the DNA is TGTGCCAGCAGTTACTCGAGCCCGGGACTAGCCTACGAGCAGTACTTC. Translated, it gives CASSYSSPGLAYEQYF. The gene calls are TRBV6-5 and TRBJ2-7, with TRBD2 matching 8 bases. This CDR3 region has 16 residues. V dropped 0 bases and J dropped 2; count of bases not matched to a gene: 6. The V gene's germline CDR1 is MNHEY and CDR2 SVGAGI.

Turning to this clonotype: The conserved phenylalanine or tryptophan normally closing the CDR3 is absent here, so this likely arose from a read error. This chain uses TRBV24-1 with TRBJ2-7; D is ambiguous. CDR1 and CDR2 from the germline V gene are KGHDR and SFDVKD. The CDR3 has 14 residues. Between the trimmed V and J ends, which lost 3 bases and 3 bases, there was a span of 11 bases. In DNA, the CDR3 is TGTGCCACCAGTGATAGGCGACGGAACTACGAGCAGTACCTC. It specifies CATSDRRRNYEQYL.

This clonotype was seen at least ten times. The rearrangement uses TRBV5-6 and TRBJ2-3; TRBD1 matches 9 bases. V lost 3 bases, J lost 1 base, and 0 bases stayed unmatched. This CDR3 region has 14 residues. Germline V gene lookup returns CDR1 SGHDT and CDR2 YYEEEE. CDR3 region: CASSWDRGTDTQYF. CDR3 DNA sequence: TGTGCCAGCAGCTGGGACAGGGGCACAGATACGCAGTATTTT.

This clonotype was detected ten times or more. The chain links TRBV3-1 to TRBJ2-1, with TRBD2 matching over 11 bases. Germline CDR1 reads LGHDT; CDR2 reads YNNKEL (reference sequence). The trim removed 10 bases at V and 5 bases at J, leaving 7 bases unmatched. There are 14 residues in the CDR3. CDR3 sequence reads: CATTTSGSDNEQFF. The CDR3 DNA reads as TGTGCCACCACCACTAGCGGGAGCGACAATGAGCAGTTCTTC.

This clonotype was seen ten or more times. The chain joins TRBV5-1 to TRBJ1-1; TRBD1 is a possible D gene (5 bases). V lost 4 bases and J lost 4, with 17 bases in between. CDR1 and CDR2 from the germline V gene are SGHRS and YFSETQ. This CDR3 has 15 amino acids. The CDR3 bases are TGCGCCAGCAGCGGGCGGGGAGGGGAAGGCACTGAAGCTTTCTTT. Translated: CASSGRGGEGTEAFF.

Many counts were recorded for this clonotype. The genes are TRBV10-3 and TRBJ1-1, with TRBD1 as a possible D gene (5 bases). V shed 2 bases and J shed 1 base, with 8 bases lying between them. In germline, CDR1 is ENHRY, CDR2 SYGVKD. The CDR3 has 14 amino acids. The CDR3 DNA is TGTGCCATCAGTGAGGCACAGGAGAACACTGAAGCTTTCTTT. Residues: CAISEAQENTEAFF.